Sequencing of this T cell receptor (beta chain) was carried out in a study of STAT5B mutations in CD4+ large granular lymphocyte leukemia. Study conclusions and caveats: Patient CD4-sorted repertoires looked more clonal than healthy CD4+ repertoires, even without putative leukemic clones. Compared with healthy controls (2/35), patient top clones favored TRBV06 (8/27).

Buffy coats from healthy blood donors served as controls. The protocol was immunoSEQ multiplex PCR, while the TCRdb copy is restricted to in-frame clones and leaves out a portion. The sample has 40,000 to 50,000 clones, roughly 84% seen once. This clone was detected only once. Its antigen remains unidentified. With 6 bases clipped from V and 6 bases from J, the junction kept 5 bases outside the gene matches. This CDR3 region has 13 residues. Germline V CDR1 and CDR2: MNHEY, SMNVEV (reference sequence). The chain combines TRBV27 with TRBJ1-1, with 9 bases aligning to TRBD1. Material for sequencing was CD4+ T cells from blood buffy coats. This sequence originates from a human donor in good health. CDR3 sequence (DNA): TGTGCCAGCAGCAGACAGGGGGTCCCTGAAGCTTTCTTT. This translates into CASSRQGVPEAFF.